This T cell receptor beta chain was observed in a study of blood T cells in healthy people across ages. Primers used in a second PCR of about 7 to 12 cycles were a sample-barcoded 5' primer and a J-beta primer mix. Every sample produced at least 2.5 million CDR3-containing paired-end reads. TCRdb passed the 5' RACE reads through MiXCR, listing each CDR3 protein once. The table includes just over 1 million distinct CDR3 sequences, 35% to 55% detected once. There were healthy Caucasian individuals from Russia, aged roughly 6 to 90, serving as donors. Extractions gave at least 5 micrograms of total RNA per sample. V was clipped by 0 bases and J by 6 bases; unmatched bases: 5. CDR3 length: 15 residues. Germline CDR1 and CDR2: MNHEY and SVGAGI.

The chain employs TRBV6-5 and TRBJ2-1, with 7 bases that match TRBD2. Sequenced material: blood. This clonotype originated in a woman aged 55-69 years in good health. The CDR3 sequence: CASSYSASGFNEQFF. The CDR3 nucleotides are TGTGCCAGCAGTTACTCGGCTAGCGGATTCAATGAGCAGTTCTTC.